This T cell receptor (beta chain) was captured by sequencing in a study of CD8 T cells in Susac syndrome. V dropped 0 bases and J dropped 6 bases, with 11 bases sitting between them. CDR1 is GTSNPN and CDR2 is SVGIG in the germline V gene (reference sequence). The CDR3 has 13 amino acids. Random hexamers were used to reverse transcribe an amount of about 0.5 to 1 ug RNA. Coverage of TCR beta CDR3 amplification by immunoSEQ multiplex PCR extended to 54 Vbeta and 13 Jbeta. From the immunoSEQ multiplex PCR reads, TCRdb called clonotypes with MiXCR, one entry per CDR3 protein. The data show some 200,000 distinct CDR3 sequences, with about 95% seen just once and about 0.096% held by the top ten. With respect to this clonotype: What it binds is unknown.

Findings and caveats of the study: An acknowledgment was made by the study that its TCR sequencing and HLA analysis involved relatively few individuals.

TEMRA cells were enriched by FACS, while CD8+ and CD4+ T cells were obtained through a negative isolation that was performed magnetically. The chain has TRBV30 and TRBJ1-2; tentative D call: TRBD1 (6 bases). This TCR was sampled from a human donor with multiple sclerosis. Sequenced sample: CD4+ T cells from PBMCs. The CDR3 sequence is CAWSVQGRDGYTF. The CDR3 coding sequence is TGTGCCTGGAGTGTACAGGGCCGGGATGGCTACACCTTC.